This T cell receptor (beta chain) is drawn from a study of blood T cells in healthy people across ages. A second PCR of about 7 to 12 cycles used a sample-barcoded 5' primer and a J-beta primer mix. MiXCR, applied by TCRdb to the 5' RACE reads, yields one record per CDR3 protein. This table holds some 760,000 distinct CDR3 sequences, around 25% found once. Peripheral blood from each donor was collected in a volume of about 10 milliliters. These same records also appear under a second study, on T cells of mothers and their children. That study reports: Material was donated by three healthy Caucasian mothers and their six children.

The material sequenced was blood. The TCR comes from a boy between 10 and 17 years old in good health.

The CDR3 DNA reads as TGTGCCAGCACCCGACTAGCGGACAGGGCCTACGAGCAGTACTTC. It codes for CASTRLADRAYEQYF. The rearrangement joins TRBV6-1 to TRBJ2-7, with a possible D match to TRBD2 (9 bases). Trimming took 7 bases from V and 2 from J, leaving 18 bases between them. Germline V CDR1 and CDR2: MNHNS, SASEGT. The CDR3 length is 15 residues.